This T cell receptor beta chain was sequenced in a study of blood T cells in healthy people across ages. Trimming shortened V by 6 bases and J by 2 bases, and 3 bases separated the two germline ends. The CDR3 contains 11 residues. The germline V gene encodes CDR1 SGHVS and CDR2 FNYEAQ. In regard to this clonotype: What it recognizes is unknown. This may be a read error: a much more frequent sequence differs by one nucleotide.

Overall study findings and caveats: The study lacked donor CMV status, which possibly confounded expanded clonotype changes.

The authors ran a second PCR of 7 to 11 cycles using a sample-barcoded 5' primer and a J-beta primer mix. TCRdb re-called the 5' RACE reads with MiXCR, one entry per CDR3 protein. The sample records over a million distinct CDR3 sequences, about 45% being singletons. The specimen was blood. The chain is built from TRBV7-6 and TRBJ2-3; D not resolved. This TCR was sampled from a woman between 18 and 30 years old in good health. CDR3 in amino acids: CASRHTDTQYF. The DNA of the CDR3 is TGTGCCAGCAGGCACACAGATACGCAGTATTTT. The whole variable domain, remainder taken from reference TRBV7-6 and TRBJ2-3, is GAGVSQSPRYKVTKRGQDVALRCDPISGHVSLYWYRQALGQGPEFLTYFNYEAQQDKSGLPNDRFSAERPEGSISTLTIQRTEQRDSAMYRCASRHTDTQYFGPGTRLTVL.